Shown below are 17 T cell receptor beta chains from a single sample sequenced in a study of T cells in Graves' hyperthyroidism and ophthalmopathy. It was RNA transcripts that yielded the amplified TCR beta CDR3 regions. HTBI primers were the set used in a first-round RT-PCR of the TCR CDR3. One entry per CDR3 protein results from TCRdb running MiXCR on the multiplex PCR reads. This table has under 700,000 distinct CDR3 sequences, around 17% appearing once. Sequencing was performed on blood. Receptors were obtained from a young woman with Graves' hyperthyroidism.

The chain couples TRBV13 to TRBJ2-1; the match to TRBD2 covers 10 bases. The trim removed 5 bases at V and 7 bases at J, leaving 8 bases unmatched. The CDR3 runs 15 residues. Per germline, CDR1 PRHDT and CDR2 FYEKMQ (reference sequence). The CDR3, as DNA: TGTGCCAGCAGCCCTCTAGCGGGGGTACCTAATGAGCAGTTCTTC. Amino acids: CASSPLAGVPNEQFF.

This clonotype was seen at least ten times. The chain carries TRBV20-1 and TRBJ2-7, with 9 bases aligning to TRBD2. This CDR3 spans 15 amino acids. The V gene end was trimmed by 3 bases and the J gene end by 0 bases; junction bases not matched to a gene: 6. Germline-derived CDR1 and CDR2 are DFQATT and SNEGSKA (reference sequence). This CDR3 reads CSARSLTSGSYEQYF. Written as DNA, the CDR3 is TGCAGTGCTAGGTCCTTGACTAGCGGCTCCTACGAGCAGTACTTC.

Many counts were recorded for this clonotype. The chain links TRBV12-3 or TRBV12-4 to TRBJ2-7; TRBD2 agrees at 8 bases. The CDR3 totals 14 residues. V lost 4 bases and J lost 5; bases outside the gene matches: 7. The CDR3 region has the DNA TGTGCCAGCAGTTCCAGCGGGAGCGGCGACGAGCAGTACTTC. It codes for CASSSSGSGDEQYF.

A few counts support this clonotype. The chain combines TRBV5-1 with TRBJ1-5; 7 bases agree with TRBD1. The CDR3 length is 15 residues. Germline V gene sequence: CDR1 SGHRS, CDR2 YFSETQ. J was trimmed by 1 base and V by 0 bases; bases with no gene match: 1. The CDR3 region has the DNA TGCGCCAGCAGCTTGGTGACAGGGAGCAATCAGCCCCAGCATTTT. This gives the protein CASSLVTGSNQPQHF.

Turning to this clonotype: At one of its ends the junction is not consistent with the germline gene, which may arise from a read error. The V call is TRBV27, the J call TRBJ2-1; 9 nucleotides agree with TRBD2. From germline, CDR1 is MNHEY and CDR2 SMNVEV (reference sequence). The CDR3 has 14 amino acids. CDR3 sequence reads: CGSSSSGNHNEQFF. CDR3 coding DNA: TGTGGCAGCAGTTCTAGCGGGAACCACAATGAGCAGTTCTTC.

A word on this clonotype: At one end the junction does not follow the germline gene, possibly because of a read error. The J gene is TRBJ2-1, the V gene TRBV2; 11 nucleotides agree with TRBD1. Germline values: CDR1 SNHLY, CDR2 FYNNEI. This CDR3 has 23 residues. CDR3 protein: CAISDRDRGRLSLGGNSYNEQSF. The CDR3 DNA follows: TGTGCCATCAGCGACCGGGACAGGGGGAGGCTTAGCCTGGGAGGAAACTCCTACAATGAGCAGTCCTTC. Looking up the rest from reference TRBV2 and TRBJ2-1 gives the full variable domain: EPEVTQTPSHQVTQMGQEVILRCVPISNHLYFYWYRQILGQKVEFLVSFYNNEISEKSEIFDDQFSVERPDGSNFTLKIRSTKLEDSAMYFCAISDRDRGRLSLGGNSYNEQSFGPGTRLTVL.

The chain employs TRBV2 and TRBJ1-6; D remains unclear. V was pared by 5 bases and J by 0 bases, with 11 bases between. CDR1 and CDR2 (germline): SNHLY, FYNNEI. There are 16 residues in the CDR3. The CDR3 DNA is TGTGCCAGCAGTCCGAGGACTAGCTCCTATAATTCACCCCTCCACTTT. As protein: CASSPRTSSYNSPLHF.

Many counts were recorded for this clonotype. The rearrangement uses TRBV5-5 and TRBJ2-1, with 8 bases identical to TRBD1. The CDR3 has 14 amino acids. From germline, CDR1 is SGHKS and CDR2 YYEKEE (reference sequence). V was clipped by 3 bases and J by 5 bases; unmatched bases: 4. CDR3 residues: CASSSTGQDNEQFF. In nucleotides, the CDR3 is TGTGCCAGCAGCTCAACGGGACAGGACAATGAGCAGTTCTTC.

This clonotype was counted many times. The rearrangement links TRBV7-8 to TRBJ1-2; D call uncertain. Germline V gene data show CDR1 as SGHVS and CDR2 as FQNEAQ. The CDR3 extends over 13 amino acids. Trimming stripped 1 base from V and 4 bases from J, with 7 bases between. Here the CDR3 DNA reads TGTGCCAGCAGCTTAGATTTCAGCTATGGCTACACCTTC. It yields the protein CASSLDFSYGYTF.

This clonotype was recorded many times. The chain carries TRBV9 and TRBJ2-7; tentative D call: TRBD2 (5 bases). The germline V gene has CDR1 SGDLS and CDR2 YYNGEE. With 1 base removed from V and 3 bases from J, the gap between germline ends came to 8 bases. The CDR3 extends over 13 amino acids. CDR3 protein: CASSVTEGYEQYF. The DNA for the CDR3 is TGTGCCAGCAGCGTAACCGAGGGCTACGAGCAGTACTTC.

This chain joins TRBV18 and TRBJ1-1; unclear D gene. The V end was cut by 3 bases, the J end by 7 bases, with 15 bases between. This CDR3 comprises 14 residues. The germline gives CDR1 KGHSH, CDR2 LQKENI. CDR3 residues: CASSPSRTGNEAFF. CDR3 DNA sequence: TGTGCCAGCTCACCGTCAAGGACGGGGAATGAAGCTTTCTTT.

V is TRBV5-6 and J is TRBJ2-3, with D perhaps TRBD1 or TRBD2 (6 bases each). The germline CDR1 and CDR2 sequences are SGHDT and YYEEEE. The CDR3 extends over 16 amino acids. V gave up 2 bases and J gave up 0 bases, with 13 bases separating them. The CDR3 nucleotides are TGTGCCAGCAGCTTCACGGGGGCCCTAAGCACAGATACGCAGTATTTT. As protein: CASSFTGALSTDTQYF.

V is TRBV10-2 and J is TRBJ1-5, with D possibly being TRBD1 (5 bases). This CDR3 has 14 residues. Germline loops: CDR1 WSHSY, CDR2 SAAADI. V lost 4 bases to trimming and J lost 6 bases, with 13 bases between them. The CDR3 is CASSGGVVSQPQHF. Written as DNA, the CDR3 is TGCGCCAGCAGTGGGGGGGTGGTAAGTCAGCCCCAGCATTTT.

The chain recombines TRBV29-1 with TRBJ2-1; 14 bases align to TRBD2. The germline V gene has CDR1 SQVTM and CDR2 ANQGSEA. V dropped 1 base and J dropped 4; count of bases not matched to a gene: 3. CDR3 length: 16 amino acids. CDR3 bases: TGCAGCGTTGAAGGCCGACTAGCGGGGGGGTACAATGAGCAGTTCTTC. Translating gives CSVEGRLAGGYNEQFF.

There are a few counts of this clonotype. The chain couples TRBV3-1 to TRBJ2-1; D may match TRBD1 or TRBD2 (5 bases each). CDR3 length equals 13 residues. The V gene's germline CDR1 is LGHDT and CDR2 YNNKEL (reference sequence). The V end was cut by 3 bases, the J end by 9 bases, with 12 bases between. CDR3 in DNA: TGTGCCAGCAGCCAGGGACCCCCTACTGAGCAGTTCTTC. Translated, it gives CASSQGPPTEQFF.

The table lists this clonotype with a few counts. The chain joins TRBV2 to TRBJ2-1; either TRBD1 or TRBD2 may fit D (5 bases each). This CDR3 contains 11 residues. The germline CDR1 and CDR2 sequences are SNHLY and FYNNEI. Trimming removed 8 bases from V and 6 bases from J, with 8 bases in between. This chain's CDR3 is CASGGINEQFF. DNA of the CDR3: TGTGCCAGCGGGGGAATCAATGAGCAGTTCTTC.

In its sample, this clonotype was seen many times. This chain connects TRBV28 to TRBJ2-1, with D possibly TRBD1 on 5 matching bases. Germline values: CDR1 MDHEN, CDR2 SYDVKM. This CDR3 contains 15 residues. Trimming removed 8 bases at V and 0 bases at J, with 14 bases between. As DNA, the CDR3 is TGTGCCAGCCTGGGGCCGTTTAGCTCCTACAATGAGCAGTTCTTC. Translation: CASLGPFSSYNEQFF.